A selection of T cell receptor beta chains follows, all from one sample in a study of CD8 T cells in Susac syndrome. TCRdb used MiXCR to reprocess the immunoSEQ multiplex PCR reads, holding one entry per CDR3 protein. The data contain 330,000 or so distinct CDR3 sequences, 65% to 90% of them singletons. Sequencing used CD8+ T cells from PBMCs. The receptors originated from a human donor with multiple sclerosis. CDR3s include the opening cysteine and the closing phenylalanine or tryptophan.

J: TRBJ1-4
V: TRBV2
CDR3: CASSGGFEKLFF

J: TRBJ2-7
V: TRBV6-1
CDR3: CASSFRGYEQYF

J: TRBJ2-7
V: TRBV7-9
CDR3: CASSPGPRDEQYF

J: TRBJ1-5
V: TRBV12-3/TRBV12-4
CDR3: CASSLSGQGDNQPQHF

J: TRBJ2-1
V: TRBV30
CDR3: CAWALLVAPYNEQFF

J: TRBJ2-1
V: TRBV7-3
CDR3: CASSLVGGIDEQFF

J: TRBJ2-1
V: TRBV5-5
CDR3: CASSLDTGGRNEQFF

J: TRBJ1-1
V: TRBV9
CDR3: CASSPHTKGPEAFF

J: TRBJ2-7
V: TRBV4-2
CDR3: CASSQDRGLAVYEQYF

J: TRBJ2-1
V: TRBV6-4
CDR3: CASSVTGFGYNEQFF

J: TRBJ2-1
V: TRBV12-3/TRBV12-4
CDR3: CASSLYGSGTRVFHNEQFF

J: TRBJ1-4
V: TRBV7-2
CDR3: CASSWRGDEKLFF

J: TRBJ2-7
V: TRBV28
CDR3: CAIRRDVSYEQYF

J: TRBJ2-7
V: TRBV11-2
CDR3: CASSFEGGSYEQYF

J: TRBJ1-2
V: TRBV3-1
CDR3: CASSQDEGTEGYTF

J: TRBJ2-5
V: TRBV14
CDR3: CASSWGLLETQYF

J: TRBJ1-3
V: TRBV28
CDR3: CASSLVGLIGALPGNTIYF

J: TRBJ2-7
V: TRBV19
CDR3: CASSIDNYHEQYF

J: TRBJ2-5
V: TRBV5-1
CDR3: CASSLDRETQYF

J: TRBJ2-7
V: TRBV6-5
CDR3: CASAYSYSYEQYF

J: TRBJ2-7
V: TRBV6-5
CDR3: CASSLLSGIYEQYF

J: TRBJ2-3
V: TRBV24-1
CDR3: CATGPGASGIDTQYF

J: TRBJ2-3
V: TRBV15
CDR3: CATSRARGSSDTQYF

J: TRBJ2-6
V: TRBV2
CDR3: CASVVRANVLTF

J: TRBJ2-2
V: TRBV28
CDR3: CASSRGTSGRAPTGELFF

J: TRBJ2-5
V: TRBV25-1
CDR3: CASSDKKREETQYF

J: TRBJ2-1
V: TRBV27
CDR3: CASSFGGDEQFF